Listed here are 4 T cell receptor beta chains from one sample, sequenced in a study of cytomegalovirus exposure and HLA in healthy donors. The PCR was carried out with 60 Vbeta primers and 13 Jbeta primers. Generated by immunoSEQ multiplex PCR, the TCRdb table keeps only in-frame clones and is missing some. The profile shows around 190,000 clones, 74% of them singletons. Sequencing was performed on PBMCs. The receptors originated from a woman in her 30s in good health and CMV-seropositive.

The rearrangement links TRBV11-2 to TRBJ2-7, with 11 bases lining up with TRBD2. The germline CDR1 and CDR2 sequences are SGHAT and FQNNGV. The CDR3 length is 15 residues. After removal of 5 bases from V and 3 bases from J, the junction contained 6 bases not matched to a gene. CDR3 nucleotide sequence: TGTGCCAGCAGCCACGGGACTAGCGGAGGCTACGAGCAGTACTTC. Protein: CASSHGTSGGYEQYF.

The chain combines TRBV5-1 with TRBJ1-3; TRBD1 matches 7 bases. This CDR3 region has 15 residues. Losses at the gene ends were 3 bases for V and 2 bases for J; bases not matched to a gene: 5. In germline, CDR1 is SGHRS, CDR2 YFSETQ. The CDR3 loop is CASSSGQAAGNTIYF. CDR3 in DNA: TGCGCCAGCAGCTCCGGACAGGCCGCTGGAAACACCATATATTTT.

The chain carries TRBV19 and TRBJ2-7; 7 nucleotides align to TRBD2. CDR3 length: 15 residues. Germline V gene sequence: CDR1 LNHDA, CDR2 SQIVND (reference sequence). V lost 7 bases to trimming and J lost 2 bases; unmatched junction nucleotides: 11. CDR3 protein: CASNDWASGTYEQYF. The CDR3 bases are TGTGCCAGTAACGATTGGGCTAGCGGCACCTACGAGCAGTACTTC. Variable domain in full (rest from reference TRBV19 and TRBJ2-7): DGGITQSPKYLFRKEGQNVTLSCEQNLNHDAMYWYRQDPGQGLRLIYYSQIVNDFQKGDIAEGYSVSREKKESFPLTVTSAQKNPTAFYLCASNDWASGTYEQYFGPGTRLTVT.

The chain carries TRBV19 and TRBJ2-3, with 7 positions matching TRBD2. CDR3 length: 15 residues. The V gene end was trimmed by 2 bases and the J gene end by 0 bases; junction bases not matched to a gene: 2. CDR1 and CDR2 (germline): LNHDA, SQIVND (reference sequence). The CDR3 here is CASSILAASTDTQYF. As DNA, the CDR3 is TGTGCCAGTAGTATACTAGCGGCCAGCACAGATACGCAGTATTTT.